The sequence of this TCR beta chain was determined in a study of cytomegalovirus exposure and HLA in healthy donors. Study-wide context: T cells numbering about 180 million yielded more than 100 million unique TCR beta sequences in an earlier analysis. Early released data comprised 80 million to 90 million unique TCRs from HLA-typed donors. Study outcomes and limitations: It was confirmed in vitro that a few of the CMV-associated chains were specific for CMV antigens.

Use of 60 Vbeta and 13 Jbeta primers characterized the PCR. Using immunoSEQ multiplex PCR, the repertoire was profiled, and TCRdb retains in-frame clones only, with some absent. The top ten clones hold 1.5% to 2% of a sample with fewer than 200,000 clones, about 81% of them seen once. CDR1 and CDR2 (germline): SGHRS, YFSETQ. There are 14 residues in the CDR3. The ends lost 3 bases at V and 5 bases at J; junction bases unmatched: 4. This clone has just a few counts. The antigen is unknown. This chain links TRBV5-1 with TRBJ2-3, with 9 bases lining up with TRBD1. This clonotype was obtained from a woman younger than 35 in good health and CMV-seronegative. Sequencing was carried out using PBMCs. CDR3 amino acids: CASSSGTGLDTQYF. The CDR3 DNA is TGCGCCAGCAGCTCGGGGACAGGGCTAGATACGCAGTATTTT.